The rows below give T cell receptor beta chains drawn from one sample of a study of T cell responses to AZD1222 COVID-19 vaccine. TCRdb keeps only in-frame clones here, not all; method: immunoSEQ multiplex PCR. The top ten hold approximately 3.3% of the sample, which has approximately 130,000 clones, under 95% seen once. This specimen was peripheral blood, taken on day 0 of AZD1222 vaccination. Receptors were obtained from an adult in good health. CDR3s include the opening cysteine and the closing phenylalanine or tryptophan. The D gene is left open where the match is weak. Part of the rows lack a size; the others show once, few, many or a class for expanded clones.

clone size | D gene | J gene | V gene | CDR3 DNA | CDR3 protein
NA | NA | TRBJ1-2 | TRBV6-5 | TGTGCCAGCAGGGACAGCTACTATGGCTACACCTTC | CASRDSYYGYTF
NA | TRBD2 | TRBJ2-7 | TRBV28 | TGTGCCAGCATGGGTGGGCGAACTAGCGGTTACGAGCAGTACTTC | CASMGGRTSGYEQYF
NA | NA | TRBJ2-1 | TRBV29-1 | TGCAGCGTTGAATCCTTACGGTACAATGAGCAGTTCTTC | CSVESLRYNEQFF
NA | NA | TRBJ2-3 | TRBV29-1 | TGCAGCGTTCGTGGGGCGTCTAGCACAGATACGCAGTATTTT | CSVRGASSTDTQYF
NA | NA | TRBJ2-7 | TRBV7-9 | TGTGCCAGCAGCCAAGGGGGAGGCAAAGGGAAAACCTACGAGCAGTACTTC | CASSQGGGKGKTYEQYF
NA | TRBD1 | TRBJ1-6 | TRBV15 | TGTGCCACCAGCAGAGATTTGGGGACAGGAGGAAGGAATTCACCCCTCCACTTT | CATSRDLGTGGRNSPLHF
NA | NA | TRBJ1-1 | TRBV19 | TGTGCCAGTAGTAACAGGGTGCCCGGGATGAACACTGAAGCTTTCTTT | CASSNRVPGMNTEAFF
NA | NA | TRBJ2-5 | TRBV29-1 | TGCAGCGTAACAGGCCTAGGAGGGACCCAGTACTTC | CSVTGLGGTQYF
NA | NA | TRBJ2-2 | TRBV10-3 | TGTGCCATCAGTGAGTCAAGATCCGGGGAGCTGTTTTTT | CAISESRSGELFF
NA | NA | TRBJ1-2 | TRBV5-1 | TGCGCCAGCAGCTTGGCCAGAGGGGACTATGGCTACACCTTC | CASSLARGDYGYTF
once | TRBD2 | TRBJ2-1 | TRBV13 | TGTGCCAGCAGCTTGAAAACTAGCGGGAGAGGCAATGAGCAGTTCTTC | CASSLKTSGRGNEQFF
NA | NA | TRBJ1-5 | TRBV19 | TGTGCCAGTAGTATAGACTGGGATCAGCCCCAGCATTTT | CASSIDWDQPQHF
NA | NA | TRBJ1-5 | TRBV10-3 | TGTGCCACGGTCGCAGGCATTGGCAATCAGCCCCAGCATTTT | CATVAGIGNQPQHF
NA | TRBD2 | TRBJ2-2 | TRBV6-5 | TGTGCCAGTGGGACTAGCGGGAACACCGGGGAGCTGTTTTTT | CASGTSGNTGELFF
NA | NA | TRBJ1-4 | TRBV28 | TGTGCCAGCAGTTTAGGCAGGGGAAAACTGTTTTTT | CASSLGRGKLFF
NA | NA | TRBJ1-5 | TRBV19 | TGTGCCAGTAGTATCTGGGTGAGCAATCAGCCCCAGCATTTT | CASSIWVSNQPQHF
NA | TRBD1 | TRBJ2-3 | TRBV5-5 | TGTGCCAGCAGCTGGACAGGGATTAGCACAGATACGCAGTATTTT | CASSWTGISTDTQYF
NA | NA | TRBJ1-5 | TRBV28 | TGTGCCAGCAGCCCGTTCGGGACCGCCCAGCATTTT | CASSPFGTAQHF
NA | NA | TRBJ2-7 | TRBV13 | TGTGCCAGCAGTTCAGGGGTTTCCGAGCAGTACTTC | CASSSGVSEQYF
few | NA | TRBJ1-2 | TRBV29-1 | TGCAGCGGACGGGACACCCAGTGGGCTGGCTACACCTTC | CSGRDTQWAGYTF
NA | NA | TRBJ2-5 | TRBV19 | TGTGCCAGTAGGGAAACCTACGGGAGCCAAGAGACCCAGTACTTC | CASRETYGSQETQYF
NA | NA | TRBJ1-5 | TRBV6-6 | TGTGCCAGCAGTTACCGGAGTTATAGCAATCAGCCCCAGCATTTT | CASSYRSYSNQPQHF
NA | TRBD2 | TRBJ2-3 | TRBV7-6 | TGTGCCAGCAGCCCCGCCGCGGGAGACCTCACAGATACGCAGTATTTT | CASSPAAGDLTDTQYF
NA | NA | TRBJ1-1 | TRBV29-1 | TGCAGCGTTGAACGCCAGATGAACACTGAAGCTTTCTTT | CSVERQMNTEAFF
NA | NA | TRBJ1-4 | TRBV9 | TGTGCCAGCAGCGTATCCCCGGCCGGCAGTAATGAAAAACTGTTTTTT | CASSVSPAGSNEKLFF
NA | NA | TRBJ2-1 | TRBV19 | TGTGCCAGTAGTACCTCCTACAATGAGCAGTTCTTC | CASSTSYNEQFF
NA | TRBD2 | TRBJ2-1 | TRBV19 | TGTGCCAGTAGCACCGGGACTAACTCCTACAATGAGCAGTTCTTC | CASSTGTNSYNEQFF
NA | NA | TRBJ2-2 | TRBV5-4 | TGTGCCAGCAGCTTGGGCCAGAAAAGGACCGGGGAGCTGTTTTTT | CASSLGQKRTGELFF
once | NA | TRBJ2-7 | TRBV30 | TGTGCCTGGAGTCTAGACCTAGGAACGATTCCGTACTTC | CAWSLDLGTIPYF
NA | NA | TRBJ1-4 | TRBV7-6 | TGTGCCAGCAGCTTAAGACCGGGGCCTGCAACTAATGAAAAACTGTTTTTT | CASSLRPGPATNEKLFF
NA | NA | TRBJ2-7 | TRBV6-5 | TGTGCCAGCAGAGGCGTGGGGTCCTACGAGCAGTACTTC | CASRGVGSYEQYF
NA | TRBD1 | TRBJ1-4 | TRBV15 | TGTGCCACCAGCAGAGATTACTCGACAGGGGGGGATGAAAAACTGTTTTTT | CATSRDYSTGGDEKLFF
NA | TRBD2 | TRBJ2-2 | TRBV5-5 | TGTGCCAGCAGCTTGAATCCTAGCGGGAACACCGGGGAGCTGTTTTTT | CASSLNPSGNTGELFF
NA | TRBD2 | TRBJ2-7 | TRBV28 | TGTGCCAGCACCCTCGAGAGAGGGGGACTAGCCTCCTACGAGCAGTACTTC | CASTLERGGLASYEQYF
NA | TRBD1 | TRBJ1-3 | TRBV11-2 | TGTGCCAGCAGCCTGGCCACAGGGGCTGGAAACACCATATATTTT | CASSLATGAGNTIYF
NA | NA | TRBJ1-2 | TRBV28 | TGTGCCATTGAAGGGGTATATGGCTACACCTTC | CAIEGVYGYTF
NA | NA | TRBJ2-1 | TRBV20-1 | TGCAGTGCTAGTAGGGGTACGATTGGTGGCAATGAGCAGTTCTTC | CSASRGTIGGNEQFF
NA | TRBD1 | TRBJ1-1 | TRBV19 | TGTGCCAGTAGTATACCCGGGACAGGAAATACTGAAGCTTTCTTT | CASSIPGTGNTEAFF
NA | NA | TRBJ2-7 | TRBV3-1/TRBV3-2 | TGTGCCAGTTCCCGGGGTACCTCAAGGACCAACGAGCAGTACTTC | CASSRGTSRTNEQYF
NA | NA | TRBJ1-5 | TRBV5-1 | TGCGCCAGCAGCCTGTTCCCCTTGGGGAAAGGACAGCCCCAGCATTTT | CASSLFPLGKGQPQHF
once | NA | TRBJ1-5 | TRBV21-1 | TGTGCCAGCAGCAAAGGACAGGGAAAGGGGATTAATAGCAATCAGCCCCAGCATTTT | CASSKGQGKGINSNQPQHF
NA | NA | TRBJ2-7 | TRBV7-9 | TGTGCCAGCAGAGGGGCAGAAGGACTGGAGCAGTACTTC | CASRGAEGLEQYF
NA | TRBD2 | TRBJ2-7 | TRBV6-1 | TGTGCCAGCAGTAGCGGGAGGGCCACCGAGCAGTACTTC | CASSSGRATEQYF
NA | TRBD1 | TRBJ1-1 | TRBV2 | TGTGCCAGCAGGCCGGAAGGGGGCGAGGTCGCTGAAGCTTTCTTT | CASRPEGGEVAEAFF
NA | NA | TRBJ1-3 | TRBV2 | TGTGCCAGCAGTGAAAGTTACAGCGGAAACACCATATATTTT | CASSESYSGNTIYF
NA | TRBD1 | TRBJ1-2 | TRBV23-1 | TGCGCCAGCAGTCATCGTACAGGGGGCTGGGATAACTATGGCTACACCTTC | CASSHRTGGWDNYGYTF
NA | NA | TRBJ1-2 | TRBV27 | TGTGCCAGCAGTTTATCGACGGGACACATGTCTGGCTACACCTTC | CASSLSTGHMSGYTF
NA | NA | TRBJ2-1 | TRBV9 | TGTGCCAGCAGCGCGTTCTACAATGAGCAGTTCTTC | CASSAFYNEQFF
few | NA | TRBJ2-2 | TRBV11-3 | TGTGCCAGCAGCAATTATCAAGGGGAGCTGTTTTTT | CASSNYQGELFF
NA | NA | TRBJ2-4 | TRBV12-3/TRBV12-4 | TGTGCCAGCAGTTTCTCGCCTCCGGGCATTCAGTACTTC | CASSFSPPGIQYF
NA | NA | TRBJ1-2 | TRBV29-1 | TGCAGCGTTGGGAGTAACTATGGCTACACCTTC | CSVGSNYGYTF